The entry below describes one T cell receptor (beta chain). CDR3 length: 14 residues. The J segment lost 2 bases and the V segment lost 3 bases, leaving 2 bases of the junction unmatched. Germline CDR1 is SGDLS and CDR2 is YYNGEE. This sample is drawn from a study of blood T cell repertoires in COVID-19. Overall study context: Italy, Spain and the United States were the sources of the convalescent and acute COVID-19 samples. PBMCs, B-cell-depleted T cells, or T cells were the source of the cDNA or gDNA that made up the material.

Profiling relied on immunoSEQ multiplex PCR, and the TCRdb table lists in-frame clones only, not all of them. This table has roughly 440,000 clones, about 87% appearing once. This clonotype was obtained from a woman between 45 and 60 years old with COVID-19, enrolled during active disease. V and J are TRBV9 and TRBJ2-3, with 8 bases that match TRBD2. Sequencing input: peripheral blood. CDR3 residues: CASSETSATDTQYF. The CDR3 bases are TGTGCCAGCAGCGAGACTAGCGCCACAGATACGCAGTATTTT.